This T cell receptor (beta chain) was found in a study of glioma-infiltrating T cells. This clonotype was recorded at least ten times. What it binds is unknown. V lost 1 base and J 2 bases, leaving 9 bases between the germline ends. Germline lookup yields CDR1 DFQATT and CDR2 SNEGSKA (reference sequence). The CDR3 extends over 13 amino acids. Using RNA template, CDR3s of TCR alpha and beta were amplified with iRepertoire arm-PCR. For one-step reverse transcription and amplification, about 85-400 ng of tissue mRNA or PBMC total RNA was used. In TCRdb, the multiplex PCR reads were re-called with MiXCR into one record per CDR3 protein. Found here are 150,000 to 200,000 distinct CDR3 sequences, roughly two fifths of them singletons; the top ten hold around 4.9%. Findings and limits, study-wide: Tissue-blood divergence was below expectation in non-neoplastic patients, above in gliomas. CDR3 overlap between tissue and blood was very small.

This TCR came from a human donor with low-grade glioma or glioblastoma, undergoing nonglioma brain surgery, or in good health (not recorded which). The gene calls are TRBV20-1 and TRBJ2-7; D remains unclear. Sequenced sample: glioma tissue, nonneoplastic brain tissue, or PBMCs (not recorded which). CDR3 DNA: TGCAGTGCTAGAGGGATTAGCACCTACGAGCAGTACTTC. The encoded protein is CSARGISTYEQYF.